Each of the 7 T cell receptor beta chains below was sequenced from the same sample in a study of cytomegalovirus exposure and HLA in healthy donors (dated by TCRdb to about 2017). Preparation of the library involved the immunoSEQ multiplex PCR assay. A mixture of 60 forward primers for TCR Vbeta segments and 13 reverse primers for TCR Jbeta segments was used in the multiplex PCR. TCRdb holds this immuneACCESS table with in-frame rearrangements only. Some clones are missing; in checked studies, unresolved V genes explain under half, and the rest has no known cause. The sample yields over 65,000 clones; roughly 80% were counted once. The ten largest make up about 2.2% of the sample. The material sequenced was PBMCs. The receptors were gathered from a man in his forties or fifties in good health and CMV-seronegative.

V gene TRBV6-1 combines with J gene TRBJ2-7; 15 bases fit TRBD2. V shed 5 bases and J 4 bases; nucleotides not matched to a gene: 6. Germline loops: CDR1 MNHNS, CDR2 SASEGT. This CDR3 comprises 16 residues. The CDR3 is CASSQGLAGGPYEQYF. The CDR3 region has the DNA TGTGCCAGCAGTCAAGGACTAGCGGGGGGGCCTTACGAGCAGTACTTC.

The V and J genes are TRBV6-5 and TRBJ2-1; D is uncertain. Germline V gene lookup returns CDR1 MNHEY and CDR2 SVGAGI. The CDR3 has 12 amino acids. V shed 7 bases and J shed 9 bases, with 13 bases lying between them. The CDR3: CASTLLGGEQFF. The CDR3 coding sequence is TGTGCCAGCACCTTACTCGGTGGTGAGCAGTTCTTC.

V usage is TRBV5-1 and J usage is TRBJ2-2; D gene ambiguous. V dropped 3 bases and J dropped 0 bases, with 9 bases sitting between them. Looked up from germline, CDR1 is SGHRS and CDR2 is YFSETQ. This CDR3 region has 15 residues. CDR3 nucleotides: TGCGCCAGCAGCTCCGACACTTCGAACACCGGGGAGCTGTTTTTT. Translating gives CASSSDTSNTGELFF.

The CDR3 DNA sequence: TGTGCCAGCAGTGGGACTAGCGGGGGGGCAGATACGCAGTATTTT. Amino acid sequence: CASSGTSGGADTQYF. The V call is TRBV6-4, the J call TRBJ2-3, with 15 bases fitting TRBD2. The CDR3 contains 15 residues. The germline V gene encodes CDR1 MRHNA and CDR2 SNTAGT. V trimming: 4 bases; J trimming: 4 bases; junction bases outside the gene matches: 0.

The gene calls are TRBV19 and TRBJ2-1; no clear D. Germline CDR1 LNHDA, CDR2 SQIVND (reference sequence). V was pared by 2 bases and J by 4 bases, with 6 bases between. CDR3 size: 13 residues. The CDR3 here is CASSISGYNEQFF. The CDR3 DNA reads TGTGCCAGTAGTATATCCGGGTACAATGAGCAGTTCTTC.

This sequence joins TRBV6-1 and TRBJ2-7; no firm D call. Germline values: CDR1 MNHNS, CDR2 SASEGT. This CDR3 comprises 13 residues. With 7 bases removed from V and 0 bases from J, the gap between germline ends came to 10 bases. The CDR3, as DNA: TGTGCCAGCAACCCCCTAAACTCCTACGAGCAGTACTTC. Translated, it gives CASNPLNSYEQYF.

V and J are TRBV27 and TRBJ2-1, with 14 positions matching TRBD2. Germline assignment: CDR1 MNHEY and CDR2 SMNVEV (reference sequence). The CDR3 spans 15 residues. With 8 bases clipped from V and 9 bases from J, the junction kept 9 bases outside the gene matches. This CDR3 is CASGRLAGGSAEQFF. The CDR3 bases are TGTGCCAGCGGAAGACTAGCGGGGGGGTCTGCTGAGCAGTTCTTC.